This T cell receptor beta chain came from a study of tumor-infiltrating lymphocytes in primary liver carcinoma. The template, about 500 ng total RNA, yielded TCR beta cDNA made with a constant-region primer. Sequencing libraries for TCR beta derived from three nested multiplex PCR rounds that used slightly modified ARM-PCR. Primers for the first two PCR rounds were TRBV1-TRBV30 forward primers and a C-beta reverse primer (around 10 cycles per round). TCRdb re-called the multiplex PCR reads with MiXCR, one entry per CDR3 protein. Of about 99,000 distinct CDR3 sequences in the sample, around 63% were seen once. Scientists recovered RNA and DNA together from approximately 20-30 mg of unsorted bulk tissue. Germline-derived CDR1 and CDR2 are SEHNR and FQNEAQ (reference sequence). The CDR3 is 15 residues long. V shed 2 bases and J shed 10 bases, with 20 bases lying between them.

Sequences were obtained from liver tumor tissue from sampling region 5. As for subset: tumor region T5, tumor centre. The chain employs TRBV7-9 and TRBJ1-2; D is perhaps TRBD1 (6 bases). The source is a woman aged 60 to 75 with primary liver carcinoma and hepatitis B virus infection. The CDR3 here is CASSLRDTVIHDYTF. CDR3 in DNA: TGTGCCAGCAGCTTAAGGGACACGGTTATCCATGACTACACCTTC. The full variable domain, rest sourced from reference TRBV7-9 and TRBJ1-2, is DTGVSQNPRHKITKRGQNVTFRCDPISEHNRLYWYRQTLGQGPEFLTYFQNEAQLEKSRLLSDRFSAERPKGSFSTLEIQRTEQGDSAMYLCASSLRDTVIHDYTFGSGTRLTVV.